Listed below are T cell receptor beta chains from one sample, sequenced in a study of T cell repertoires in cytomegalovirus infection. MiXCR was run by TCRdb on the reads, yielding one entry per CDR3 protein. The sample lists roughly 600,000 distinct CDR3 sequences, about 24% seen once, with roughly 8% in the top ten. Sequenced: CD8+ T cells from PBMCs. These receptors were obtained from a human donor in good health (CMV status not recorded). Some clones in this sample may be carry-over from other donors' samples. Both conserved end residues are part of each CDR3. D genes are given only for firm matches. Clone size is shown for a subset of rows, as once, few, many or a class of expanded clone.

D gene	V gene	clone size	J gene	CDR3 protein	CDR3 DNA
.	TRBV27	few	TRBJ2-5	CASSFPQESGQETQYF	TGTGCCAGCAGTTTCCCGCAGGAATCCGGCCAAGAGACCCAGTACTTC
.	TRBV6-2/TRBV6-3	many	TRBJ2-1	CASSSGENNEQFF	TGTGCCAGCAGTTCTGGGGAGAACAATGAGCAGTTCTTC
.	TRBV20-1	.	TRBJ1-2	CSARPLGREEDGYTF	TGCAGTGCTAGACCGTTAGGCAGGGAGGAAGATGGCTACACCTTC
TRBD1	TRBV25-1	many	TRBJ2-6	CASSETKDRIVSGANVLTF	TGTGCCAGCAGCGAAACTAAGGACAGGATAGTCTCTGGGGCCAACGTCCTGACTTTC
.	TRBV6-2/TRBV6-3	many	TRBJ1-4	CASSDYTGGSEKLFF	TGTGCCAGCAGTGACTACACTGGAGGGAGTGAAAAACTGTTTTTT
.	TRBV29-1	few	TRBJ1-2	CSIGQGIPYGYTF	TGCAGCATCGGACAAGGGATACCCTATGGCTACACCTTC
.	TRBV4-1	many	TRBJ2-1	CASSQVSASEEQFF	TGCGCCAGCAGCCAAGTCTCAGCATCGGAGGAGCAGTTCTTC
.	TRBV6-2/TRBV6-3	few	TRBJ1-6	CASSYSTESNSPLHF	TGTGCCAGCAGTTACTCCACAGAGTCTAATTCACCCCTCCACTTT
.	TRBV20-1	.	TRBJ1-2	CSARKEGDYGYTF	TGCAGTGCTAGGAAAGAGGGAGACTATGGCTACACCTTC
TRBD1	TRBV28	.	TRBJ2-1	CASSLLAGGAYGWGNEQFF	TGTGCCAGCAGTTTGTTGGCAGGGGGCGCATACGGGTGGGGGAATGAGCAGTTCTTC
TRBD1	TRBV7-9	.	TRBJ1-3	CASSSDRGTIYF	TGTGCCAGCAGCTCGGACAGGGGGACCATATATTTT
.	TRBV19	few	TRBJ2-7	CASSIGGQQQYF	TGTGCCAGTAGTATAGGGGGGCAGCAGCAGTACTTC
TRBD1	TRBV7-9	few	TRBJ2-1	CASSRGGQGSNEQFF	TGTGCCAGCAGCCGAGGGGGACAGGGTTCCAATGAGCAGTTCTTC
.	TRBV11-2	few	TRBJ2-7	CASSLPLVGPTDYEQYF	TGTGCCAGCAGCTTACCACTCGTCGGACCGACCGACTACGAGCAGTACTTC
TRBD1	TRBV6-6	.	TRBJ1-1	CASSLTAGTANTEAFF	TGTGCCAGCAGCCTAACGGCCGGGACAGCGAACACTGAAGCTTTCTTT
.	TRBV20-1	many	TRBJ2-1	CSALTTEQFF	TGCAGTGCTCTAACCACTGAGCAGTTCTTC
TRBD2	TRBV5-4	.	TRBJ2-1	CASSSLLAGGPNEQFF	TGTGCCAGCAGCTCGCTACTAGCGGGGGGTCCCAATGAGCAGTTCTTC
.	TRBV19	few	TRBJ2-1	CASSILGGNEQFF	TGTGCCAGTAGTATACTTGGGGGCAATGAGCAGTTCTTC
.	TRBV14	.	TRBJ2-3	CASSQDVGADTQYF	TGTGCCAGCAGCCAAGATGTGGGGGCAGATACGCAGTATTTT
.	TRBV13	.	TRBJ2-3	CASRRGEGDTQYF	TGTGCCAGCAGAAGGGGTGAAGGAGATACGCAGTATTTT
.	TRBV6-1	many	TRBJ1-5	CASSSGVRNQPQHF	TGTGCCAGCAGTTCAGGGGTTAGGAATCAGCCCCAGCATTTT
.	TRBV6-2/TRBV6-3	.	TRBJ2-1	CASITPAGLYNEQFF	TGTGCCAGCATTACCCCTGCGGGGCTCTACAATGAGCAGTTCTTC
.	TRBV7-2	.	TRBJ1-1	CASSYPVEPDAEAFF	TGTGCCAGCAGCTATCCCGTGGAGCCGGACGCTGAAGCTTTCTTT
.	TRBV20-1	many	TRBJ2-1	CSASGPGLYYNEQFF	TGCAGTGCTAGTGGCCCGGGACTTTATTACAATGAGCAGTTCTTC
.	TRBV15	few	TRBJ2-3	CATSYRLTDTQYF	TGTGCCACCAGTTACAGGCTCACAGATACGCAGTATTTT
.	TRBV7-6	many	TRBJ2-2	CAIRGATTGELFF	TGTGCCATAAGGGGAGCAACCACCGGGGAGCTGTTTTTT
.	TRBV7-3	many	TRBJ2-6	CASSLDGYSGANVLTF	TGTGCCAGCAGCTTAGATGGGTACTCTGGGGCCAACGTCCTGACTTTC
.	TRBV6-6	.	TRBJ1-2	CASLTRGHSSGYTF	TGTGCCAGCCTCACACGCGGACACTCCTCCGGCTACACCTTC
TRBD2	TRBV27	.	TRBJ2-1	CATRSGGAINEQFF	TGTGCCACCCGTAGCGGGGGGGCCATAAATGAGCAGTTCTTC
TRBD2	TRBV20-1	few	TRBJ2-1	CSARARAGGPNEQFF	TGCAGTGCTAGAGCCAGAGCGGGGGGGCCCAATGAGCAGTTCTTC
.	TRBV19	few	TRBJ1-2	CASSIDAGRIVNGYTF	TGTGCCAGTAGTATAGACGCGGGACGGATCGTCAATGGCTACACCTTC
.	TRBV7-1	.	TRBJ1-4	CVSSRGGVNEKLFF	TGTGTCAGCAGCCGCGGGGGCGTTAATGAAAAACTGTTTTTT
.	TRBV2	.	TRBJ2-1	CASPLYNEQFF	TGTGCCAGCCCCCTCTACAATGAGCAGTTCTTC
.	TRBV7-2	few	TRBJ2-2	CASSLGEDFAGELFF	TGTGCCAGCAGCTTAGGGGAGGATTTCGCCGGGGAGCTGTTTTTT
TRBD1	TRBV28	many	TRBJ2-1	CASSFGTGYNEQFF	TGTGCCAGCAGTTTCGGGACAGGATACAATGAGCAGTTCTTC
.	TRBV7-9	.	TRBJ2-1	CASRLSGNEQFF	TGTGCCAGCCGCTTATCGGGGAATGAGCAGTTCTTC
.	TRBV4-1	many	TRBJ1-1	CASSQGQNTEAFF	TGCGCCAGCAGCCAAGGACAGAACACTGAAGCTTTCTTT
TRBD1	TRBV6-5	many	TRBJ2-3	CASSYSDRATDTQYF	TGTGCCAGCAGTTACTCGGACAGGGCCACAGATACGCAGTATTTT
.	TRBV7-6	.	TRBJ2-6	CASSSDPGLSGANVLTF	TGTGCCAGCAGCTCGGATCCGGGACTCTCTGGGGCCAACGTCCTGACTTTC
.	TRBV7-2	many	TRBJ1-4	CASSLSVWGLLFF	TGTGCCAGCAGCTTATCTGTCTGGGGTCTTCTGTTTTTT
.	TRBV28	.	TRBJ1-5	CASSLYLLPQHF	TGTGCCAGCAGTTTATATCTTTTGCCCCAGCATTTT
TRBD2	TRBV6-1	.	TRBJ2-1	CAGLAGNEQFF	TGTGCCGGGCTAGCGGGAAATGAGCAGTTCTTC
.	TRBV7-6	few	TRBJ1-2	CASSPLGGSGYGYTF	TGTGCCAGCAGCCCTCTGGGAGGGTCAGGGTATGGCTACACCTTC